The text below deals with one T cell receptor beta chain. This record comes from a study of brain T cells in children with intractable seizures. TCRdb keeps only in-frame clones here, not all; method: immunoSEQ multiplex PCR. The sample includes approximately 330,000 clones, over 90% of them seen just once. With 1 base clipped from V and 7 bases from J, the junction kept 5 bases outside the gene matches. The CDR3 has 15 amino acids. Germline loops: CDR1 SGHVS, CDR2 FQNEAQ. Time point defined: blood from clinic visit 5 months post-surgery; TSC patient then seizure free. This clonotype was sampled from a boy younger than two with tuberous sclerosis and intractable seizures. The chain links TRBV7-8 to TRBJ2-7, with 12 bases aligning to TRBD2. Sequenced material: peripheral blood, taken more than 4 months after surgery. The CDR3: CASSLGTSGKWEQYF. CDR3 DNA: TGTGCCAGCAGCTTAGGGACTAGCGGGAAGTGGGAGCAGTACTTC. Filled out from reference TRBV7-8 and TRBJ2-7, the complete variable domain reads GAGVSQSPRYKVAKRGQDVALRCDPISGHVSLFWYQQALGQGPEFLTYFQNEAQLDKSGLPSDRFFAERPEGSVSTLKIQRTQQEDSAVYLCASSLGTSGKWEQYFGPGTRLTVT.